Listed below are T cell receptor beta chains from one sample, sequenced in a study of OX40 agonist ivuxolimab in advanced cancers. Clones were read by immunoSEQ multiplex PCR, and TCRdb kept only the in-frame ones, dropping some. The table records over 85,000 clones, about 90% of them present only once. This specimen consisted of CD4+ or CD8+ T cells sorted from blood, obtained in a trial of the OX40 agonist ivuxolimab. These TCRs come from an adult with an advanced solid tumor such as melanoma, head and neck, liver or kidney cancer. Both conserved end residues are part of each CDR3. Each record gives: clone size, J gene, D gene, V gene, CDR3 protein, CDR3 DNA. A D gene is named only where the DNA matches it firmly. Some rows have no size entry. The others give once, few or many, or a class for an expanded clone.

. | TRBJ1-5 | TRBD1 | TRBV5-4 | CASSPEPGQPNQPQHF | TGTGCCAGCAGCCCCGAACCGGGACAGCCTAATCAGCCCCAGCATTTT
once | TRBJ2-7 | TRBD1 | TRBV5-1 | CASSSGQGLYEQYF | TGCGCCAGCAGCTCCGGACAGGGTCTCTACGAGCAGTACTTC
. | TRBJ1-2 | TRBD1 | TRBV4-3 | CASSQAGQGVMAGYTF | TGCGCCAGCAGCCAAGCGGGACAGGGGGTCATGGCTGGCTACACCTTC
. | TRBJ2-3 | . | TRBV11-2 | CASSFTSVDTQYF | TGTGCCAGCAGCTTTACCTCGGTAGATACGCAGTATTTT
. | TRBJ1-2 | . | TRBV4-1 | CASINIGRDYGYTF | TGCGCCAGCATCAACATCGGCCGGGACTATGGCTACACCTTC
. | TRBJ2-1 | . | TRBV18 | CASSRPTRPDEQFF | TGTGCCAGCTCACGACCAACTAGGCCCGATGAGCAGTTCTTC
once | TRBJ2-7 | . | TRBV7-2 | CASSLGGDRTYEQYF | TGTGCCAGCAGCTTAGGGGGTGACAGAACCTACGAGCAGTACTTC
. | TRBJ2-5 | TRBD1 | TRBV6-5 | CASSLQGAGETQYF | TGTGCCAGCAGTTTACAGGGGGCCGGAGAGACCCAGTACTTC
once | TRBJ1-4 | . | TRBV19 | CASSTASEKLFF | TGTGCCAGTAGTACCGCCAGTGAAAAACTGTTTTTT
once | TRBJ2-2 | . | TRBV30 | CAWKDRVGELFF | TGTGCCTGGAAGGACCGCGTCGGGGAGCTGTTTTTT
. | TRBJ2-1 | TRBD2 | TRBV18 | CASSPPSGGYNEQFF | TGTGCCAGCTCACCACCTAGCGGGGGCTACAATGAGCAGTTCTTC
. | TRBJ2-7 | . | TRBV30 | CAWSVGTNEQYF | TGTGCCTGGAGTGTGGGGACAAACGAGCAGTACTTC
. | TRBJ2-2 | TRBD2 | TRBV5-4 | CASSPEAGEWGTGELFF | TGTGCCAGCAGCCCCGAAGCGGGAGAGTGGGGCACCGGGGAGCTGTTTTTT
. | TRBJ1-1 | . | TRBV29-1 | CSVVAHSIYTEAFF | TGCAGCGTTGTAGCCCATTCTATCTACACTGAAGCTTTCTTT
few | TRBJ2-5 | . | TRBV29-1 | CSTRYQETQYF | TGCAGCACGAGGTACCAAGAGACCCAGTACTTC
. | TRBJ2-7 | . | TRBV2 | CASTYLGRYYEQYF | TGTGCCAGCACCTACTTAGGACGGTACTACGAGCAGTACTTC
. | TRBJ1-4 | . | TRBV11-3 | CASSLTGEKLFF | TGTGCCAGCAGCTTAACGGGAGAAAAACTGTTTTTT
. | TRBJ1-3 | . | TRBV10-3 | CAISPRRGVSGNTIYF | TGTGCCATCAGTCCAAGAAGGGGGGTCTCTGGAAACACCATATATTTT
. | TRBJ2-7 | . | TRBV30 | CAWSVPGAYEQYF | TGTGCCTGGAGTGTACCCGGGGCCTACGAGCAGTACTTC
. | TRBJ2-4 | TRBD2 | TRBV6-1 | CASGLAGNIQYF | TGTGCCAGCGGACTAGCGGGCAACATTCAGTACTTC
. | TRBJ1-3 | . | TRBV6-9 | CASSSGRKSSGNTIYF | TGTGCCAGCAGTTCGGGACGCAAGAGCTCTGGAAACACCATATATTTT
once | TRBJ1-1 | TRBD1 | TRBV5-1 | CASSLSTGGVLNTEAFF | TGCGCCAGCAGCTTGTCGACAGGGGGCGTCTTGAACACTGAAGCTTTCTTT
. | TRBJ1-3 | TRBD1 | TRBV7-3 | CASSLATGLSGNTIYF | TGTGCCAGCAGCTTAGCGACAGGGTTATCAGGAAACACCATATATTTT
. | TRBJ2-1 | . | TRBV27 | CASSLWGDNEQFF | TGTGCCAGCAGTTTATGGGGGGACAATGAGCAGTTCTTC
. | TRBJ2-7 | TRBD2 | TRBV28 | CASNPRGGRRRSSYEQYF | TGTGCCAGCAACCCCCGGGGCGGGAGGCGCCGAAGCTCCTACGAGCAGTACTTC
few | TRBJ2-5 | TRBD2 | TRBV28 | CASRPVRELVITQYF | TGTGCCAGCAGACCCGTGCGGGAGTTGGTTATTACCCAGTACTTC
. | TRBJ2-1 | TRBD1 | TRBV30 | CAWNRDRAGNEQFF | TGTGCCTGGAACCGGGACAGGGCTGGAAATGAGCAGTTCTTC
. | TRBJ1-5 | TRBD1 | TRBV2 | CASSDRDRYQPQHF | TGTGCCAGCAGTGACCGGGACAGATATCAGCCCCAGCATTTT
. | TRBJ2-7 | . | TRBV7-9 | CASSPRTSAILSYEQYF | TGTGCCAGCAGCCCACGGACATCCGCCATACTCTCCTACGAGCAGTACTTC
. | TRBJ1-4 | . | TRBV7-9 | CASSLQNTNEKLFF | TGTGCCAGCAGCCTACAGAATACGAATGAAAAACTGTTTTTT
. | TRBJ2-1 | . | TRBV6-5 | CASSSSGTPNNEQFF | TGTGCCAGCAGCAGCTCAGGGACCCCCAACAATGAGCAGTTCTTC